This T cell receptor (beta chain) is drawn from a study of blood T cell repertoires in COVID-19. Study-wide background: Acute and convalescent COVID-19 samples came from the United States, Italy and Spain. T cells, B-cell-depleted T cells, or PBMCs provided the cDNA or gDNA that served as material.

CDR3 length equals 14 residues. Germline lookup yields CDR1 MDHEN and CDR2 SYDVKM. V was pared by 7 bases and J by 5 bases, with 17 bases between. Per the authors' pipeline: Reference gene primer amplification gave nucleated cell count estimates. The table came from immunoSEQ multiplex PCR; TCRdb's copy has only in-frame clones and leaves some out. That table furnishes V, J and clone size, whereas the DNA furnished D and trimming. The sample shows about 27,000 clones, approximately 88% of them seen only once. Input material: peripheral blood. V is TRBV28 and J is TRBJ1-2, with D maybe TRBD1 (5 bases). The receptor was isolated from a woman between 45 and 60 years old with active COVID-19. The CDR3 here is CASILRGGGYGYTF. CDR3 nucleotides: TGTGCCAGCATCTTACGGGGGGGAGGGTATGGCTACACCTTC.